This entry lists 24 T cell receptor beta chains sequenced from one sample in a study of T-cell memory formation after mild COVID-19. TCRdb called the 5' RACE reads again in MiXCR, with one record for every CDR3 protein. The data hold about 38,000 distinct CDR3 sequences, with roughly 10% observed a single time. Material: PBMCs or a T cell subset sorted from them (not recorded which). These receptors all stem from a man in his late teens or twenties who had mild COVID-19 (a few samples of this study predate the infection). Cell type and time point are not known.

This clonotype was observed at least ten times. The chain recombines TRBV4-2 with TRBJ1-1; maybe TRBD1 (6 bases). Trimming cost V 1 base and J 2 bases, with 14 bases left between them. The CDR3 spans 16 residues. From germline, CDR1 is LGHNA and CDR2 YNFKEQ. The CDR3 protein is CASSQGGPGVNTEAFF. CDR3 bases: TGTGCCAGCAGCCAAGGGGGTCCAGGGGTCAACACTGAAGCTTTCTTT.

Only a few counts were recorded for this clonotype. The CDR3 protein is CASSLGSGVNTGELFF. The CDR3 DNA reads as TGTGCCAGCAGCTTGGGGTCAGGGGTAAACACCGGGGAGCTGTTTTTT. The rearrangement uses TRBV5-4 and TRBJ2-2; D perhaps matches TRBD1 (6 bases). This CDR3 is built from 16 residues. Trimming removed 0 bases from V and 2 bases from J, with 11 bases in between. Germline CDR1 SGHNT, CDR2 YYREEE (reference sequence). The variable domain in full, with the rest retrieved from reference TRBV5-4 and TRBJ2-2, is ETGVTQSPTHLIKTRGQQVTLRCSSQSGHNTVSWYQQALGQGPQFIFQYYREEENGRGNFPPRFSGLQFPNYSSELNVNALELDDSALYLCASSLGSGVNTGELFFGEGSRLTVL.

This chain connects TRBV6-1 to TRBJ1-5; tentative D call: TRBD1 (6 bases). Trimming shortened V by 7 bases and J by 1 base, and 20 bases separated the two germline ends. Germline lookup yields CDR1 MNHNS and CDR2 SASEGT. This CDR3 is built from 17 residues. This CDR3 is CASTLLGGRMSNQPQHF. In DNA, the CDR3 is TGTGCCAGCACGCTCCTCGGGGGGCGAATGAGCAATCAGCCCCAGCATTTT.

This chain joins TRBV20-1 and TRBJ1-6; TRBD1 matches at 7 bases. J was trimmed by 0 bases and V by 3 bases; bases with no gene match: 5. The CDR3 extends over 16 amino acids. CDR1 and CDR2 (germline): DFQATT, SNEGSKA (reference sequence). The CDR3 coding sequence is TGCAGTGCTAGCCAGGGGGGAAGCTCCTATAATTCACCCCTCCACTTT. Its translation is CSASQGGSSYNSPLHF.

Ten or more counts support this clonotype. The V and J genes are TRBV25-1 and TRBJ2-6; D is unresolved. Germline V lookup: CDR1 MGHDK, CDR2 SYGVNS. This CDR3 is 16 amino acids long. The V and J ends lost 2 bases and 0 bases respectively, with 8 bases between them. The CDR3 is CASSEDPGSGANVLTF. Here the CDR3 DNA reads TGTGCCAGCAGTGAAGACCCTGGCTCTGGGGCCAACGTCCTGACTTTC.

Ten or more counts support this clonotype. The gene calls are TRBV18 and TRBJ1-4; D not resolved. Germline assignment: CDR1 KGHSH and CDR2 LQKENI. V dropped 3 bases and J dropped 0 bases, with 5 bases sitting between them. This CDR3 spans 14 amino acids. The CDR3 is CASSPGATNEKLFF. In DNA form, the CDR3 reads TGTGCCAGCTCACCCGGGGCAACTAATGAAAAACTGTTTTTT.

This clonotype occurred many times. V is TRBV5-1 and J is TRBJ1-3, with TRBD1 as a possible D gene (6 bases). Per germline, CDR1 SGHRS and CDR2 YFSETQ. Trimming stripped 0 bases from V and 0 bases from J, with 10 bases between. This CDR3 has 16 residues. The CDR3 sequence is CASSLVTGTSGNTIYF. The CDR3 DNA reads as TGCGCCAGCAGCTTGGTTACAGGGACCTCTGGAAACACCATATATTTT. Together with reference TRBV5-1 and TRBJ1-3, the CDR3 gives the full variable domain: KAGVTQTPRYLIKTRGQQVTLSCSPISGHRSVSWYQQTPGQGLQFLFEYFSETQRNKGNFPGRFSGRQFSNSRSEMNVSTLELGDSALYLCASSLVTGTSGNTIYFGEGSWLTVV.

This clonotype occurred many times. This sequence joins TRBV7-3 and TRBJ2-7, with D uncertain. CDR1 and CDR2 (germline): SGHTA, FQGTGA. V lost 11 bases and J lost 3, with 5 bases in between. This CDR3 has 9 residues. CDR3 in DNA: TGTGCCTCGTTCTACGAGCAGTACGTC. This sequence encodes CASFYEQYV.

The CDR3 region has the DNA TGTGCCAGCAGTCCCCGGATTGAGGGCTGGGGAGATGGCTACACCTTC. Translated: CASSPRIEGWGDGYTF. The chain joins TRBV6-2 or TRBV6-3 to TRBJ1-2; D call uncertain. The CDR3 covers 16 residues. Germline V gene data show CDR1 as MNHEY and CDR2 as SVGEGT. Deletions cut 5 bases from V and 6 bases from J, with 22 bases between.

Ten or more counts support this clonotype. The chain combines TRBV4-2 with TRBJ2-5, with TRBD2 identical over 9 bases. V dropped 2 bases and J dropped 3; count of bases not matched to a gene: 16. The length of the CDR3 is 19 residues. Germline-derived CDR1 and CDR2 are LGHNA and YNFKEQ. The chain's CDR3 is CASSQRSSGDGWFEETQYF. DNA of the CDR3: TGTGCCAGCAGCCAACGTTCTAGCGGGGATGGTTGGTTCGAAGAGACCCAGTACTTC.

This clonotype was seen repeatedly, ten times or more. The CDR3 spells CASSLTPSYEQYV. CDR3 coding DNA: TGTGCCAGCAGTTTAACACCCTCCTACGAGCAGTACGTC. The chain is built from TRBV12-3 or TRBV12-4 and TRBJ2-7; D is unclear. Trimming shortened V by 2 bases and J by 0 bases, and 5 bases separated the two germline ends. This CDR3 is built from 13 residues.

This clonotype was found many times. The chain uses TRBV7-8 and TRBJ1-5; D is perhaps TRBD1 (6 bases). The V end lost 5 bases, the J end lost 5 bases, and 13 bases lay between the germline ends. This CDR3 is 14 amino acids long. Per the germline V gene, CDR1 is SGHVS and CDR2 is FQNEAQ. The CDR3 nucleotides read TGTGCCAGCAGCATAGACAGGATGCATCAGCCCCAGCATTTT. Protein: CASSIDRMHQPQHF.

This clonotype was counted ten times or more. The chain has TRBV12-3 or TRBV12-4 and TRBJ2-5; D not certain. The CDR3 runs 13 residues. With 7 bases removed from V and 7 bases from J, the gap between germline ends came to 16 bases. CDR3 DNA: TGTGCCAGCATCCCCCCGGGCTCTGGGACCCAGTACTTC. Translating gives CASIPPGSGTQYF.

The rearrangement uses TRBV5-8 and TRBJ2-3; 9 bases align to TRBD2. V shed 6 bases and J 0 bases; nucleotides not matched to a gene: 5. Germline CDR1 reads SGHTS; CDR2 reads YDEGEE. This CDR3 has 15 residues. CDR3 amino acids: CASNLAGPSTDTQYF. The CDR3 region has the DNA TGTGCCAGCAATCTAGCGGGGCCTAGCACAGATACGCAGTATTTT.

This clonotype has at least ten counts. The gene calls are TRBV12-3 or TRBV12-4 and TRBJ2-6, with 9 bases lining up with TRBD1. This CDR3 region has 18 residues. After removal of 2 bases from V and 0 bases from J, the junction contained 5 bases not matched to a gene. CDR3 protein: CASSLTGTGPSGANVLTF. CDR3 bases: TGTGCCAGCAGTTTAACCGGGACAGGGCCCTCTGGGGCCAACGTCCTGACTTTC.

This clonotype was found many times. This chain uses TRBV7-2 with TRBJ2-3; D is undetermined. CDR3 length: 13 amino acids. Germline loops: CDR1 SGHTA, CDR2 FQGNSA. Trimming shortened V by 5 bases and J by 1 base, and 7 bases separated the two germline ends. The CDR3 sequence: CASSLKRTDTQYF. The CDR3 nucleotides read TGTGCCAGCAGCCTGAAACGCACAGATACGCAGTATTTT.

The rearrangement links TRBV24-1 to TRBJ1-2; possible D gene TRBD1, 6 bases. CDR1 is KGHDR and CDR2 is SFDVKD in the germline V gene. The V end was cut by 4 bases, the J end by 6 bases, with 14 bases between. The CDR3 runs to 14 residues. As DNA, the CDR3 is TGTGCCACCAGTGAGGGCAGGGGTAGCGATGGCTACACCTTC. As protein: CATSEGRGSDGYTF.

This clonotype came up many times. This chain uses TRBV9 with TRBJ2-5, with 7 positions matching TRBD2. V lost 7 bases to trimming and J lost 2 bases; unmatched junction nucleotides: 14. Per germline, CDR1 SGDLS and CDR2 YYNGEE. This CDR3 has 16 residues. The CDR3 here is CASREARRGIQETQYF. CDR3 nucleotide sequence: TGTGCCAGCCGTGAAGCGAGGCGGGGGATTCAAGAGACCCAGTACTTC.

This clonotype was detected many times. This chain links TRBV6-6 with TRBJ2-7; 7 nucleotides line up with TRBD1. V lost 0 bases and J lost 6; bases outside the gene matches: 8. The CDR3 runs to 15 residues. CDR1 and CDR2 from the germline V gene are MNHNY and SVGAGI (reference sequence). CDR3 sequence reads: CASSYSATGMGEQYV. Written as DNA, the CDR3 is TGTGCCAGCAGTTACTCCGCGACAGGGATGGGCGAGCAGTACGTC.

The sample holds many counts of this clonotype. This chain links TRBV6-5 with TRBJ2-7; 8 nucleotides match TRBD1. V shed 7 bases and J 1 base; nucleotides not matched to a gene: 9. CDR1 MNHEY and CDR2 SVGAGI come from the germline V gene. The CDR3 contains 15 residues. CDR3 sequence (DNA): TGTGCCAGCAAGCACCGGGACAGGTTTTCCTACGAGCAGTACTTC. Its translation is CASKHRDRFSYEQYF.

This clonotype was seen many times. For the CDR3, the DNA is TGTGCCAGCAGCGTCCGGGGGGATCAGCCCCAGCATTTT. Encoded protein: CASSVRGDQPQHF. This sequence joins TRBV7-2 and TRBJ1-5; TRBD1 is a possible D gene (5 bases). The V gene lost 5 bases and the J gene lost 5 bases, with 10 bases spanning the gap. The germline V gene has CDR1 SGHTA and CDR2 FQGNSA. The length of the CDR3 is 13 residues.

At least ten counts were recorded for this clonotype. This sequence joins TRBV30 and TRBJ2-1; 8 bases agree with TRBD2. Germline V gene lookup returns CDR1 GTSNPN and CDR2 SVGIG (reference sequence). CDR3 length: 15 amino acids. J lost 6 bases, V lost 2 bases, and 9 bases had no gene match. Here the CDR3 DNA reads TGTGCCTGGAGTCGGAGCGGGGGTCCCCTCAATGAGCAGTTCTTC. Amino acids: CAWSRSGGPLNEQFF.

The chain couples TRBV10-3 to TRBJ1-2; 8 nucleotides agree with TRBD1. CDR3 length: 17 amino acids. CDR1 is ENHRY and CDR2 is SYGVKD in the germline V gene. V shed 2 bases and J 3 bases; nucleotides not matched to a gene: 11. The CDR3 DNA is TGTGCCATCAGTGAGCTAGGGAGGACAGGGCATGACTATGGCTACACCTTC. Protein product: CAISELGRTGHDYGYTF.

The sample holds many counts of this clonotype. The V call is TRBV27, the J call TRBJ2-2; 8 positions match TRBD1. After removal of 0 bases from V and 6 bases from J, the junction contained 6 bases not matched to a gene. The germline V gene has CDR1 MNHEY and CDR2 SMNVEV (reference sequence). The CDR3 loop spans 16 amino acids. The CDR3 DNA reads as TGTGCCAGCAGTTTATCGAGACAGGGGTACGCCGGGGAGCTGTTTTTT. Its protein is CASSLSRQGYAGELFF.